This record looks at one T cell receptor beta chain sequence and its context. The repertoire was sequenced with immunoSEQ multiplex PCR; TCRdb's copy has only in-frame clones and lacks some. There are 2.5 million or so clones in the sample; approximately 92% occur only once, and over 0.12% lies in the top ten. The data derive from a study of shared clonotypes between healthy human individuals. V lost 10 bases, J lost 3 bases, and 16 bases lay in between. The CDR3 contains 13 residues. Germline CDR1 reads WNHNN; CDR2 reads SYGVQD (reference sequence). The source of this sequence is a man aged 18 to 35 in good health. Sequencing input: naive CD4+ T cells sorted from blood. The subset was: CD45RA+ positively selected. This chain joins TRBV10-1 and TRBJ2-7; D may correspond to TRBD1 or TRBD2 (5 bases each). The CDR3 protein is CANYRGLDYEQYF. The CDR3 DNA is TGCGCCAACTATCGGGGCTTAGACTACGAGCAGTACTTC.